These T cell receptor beta chains were read from a single sample in a study of T-cell memory formation after mild COVID-19. MiXCR was run by TCRdb on the 5' RACE reads, yielding one entry per CDR3 protein. Counted here are approximately 150,000 distinct CDR3 sequences, about 19% occurring once; the ten biggest clones make up around 2.4%. Sample: PBMCs or a T cell subset sorted from them (not recorded which). The receptors stem from an adult woman who had mild COVID-19 (a few samples of this study predate the infection). Cell type and time point are not known. CDR3s include the opening cysteine and the closing phenylalanine or tryptophan. D genes are given only for firm matches. Clone size is given for some rows only: seen once, a few or many times, or a class if the clone is expanded.

TRBV5-1,few,16,TRBD2,TRBJ2-2,CASSLTSGVGTGELFF,TGCGCCAGCAGCTTGACTAGCGGTGTCGGCACCGGGGAGCTGTTTTTT
TRBV7-3,few,13,.,TRBJ2-3,CASSLLGTDTQYF,TGTGCCAGCAGCTTACTGGGCACAGATACGCAGTATTTT
TRBV7-9,.,20,TRBD2,TRBJ2-1,CASSRPGLAGKGGSYNEQFF,TGTGCCAGTTCCAGGCCCGGACTAGCGGGAAAAGGCGGCTCCTACAATGAGCAGTTCTTC
TRBV7-2,.,12,.,TRBJ1-5,CASSKDLQPQHF,TGTGCCAGCAGTAAGGACCTTCAGCCCCAGCATTTT
TRBV7-6,few,14,.,TRBJ1-1,CASSVQNLNTEAFF,TGTGCCAGCAGCGTACAGAACTTAAACACTGAAGCTTTCTTT
TRBV20-1,.,16,TRBD1,TRBJ2-3,CSAGADRVLKRDTQYF,TGCAGTGCTGGGGCCGACAGGGTCCTTAAGCGGGATACGCAGTATTTT
TRBV6-5,.,15,.,TRBJ1-6,CASSYSGGPHSPLHF,TGTGCCAGCAGTTACTCTGGGGGCCCCCATTCACCCCTCCACTTT
TRBV20-1,.,12,.,TRBJ2-7,CSARDHLVEQYF,TGCAGTGCTAGAGATCACTTGGTCGAGCAGTACTTC
TRBV5-1,.,15,.,TRBJ1-1,CASSSTTATNTEAFF,TGCGCCAGCAGCTCGACGACCGCGACCAACACTGAAGCTTTCTTT
TRBV7-2,.,16,TRBD1,TRBJ2-1,CASSTDRGFLYNEQFF,TGTGCCAGCAGCACCGACAGGGGGTTTCTCTACAATGAGCAGTTCTTC
TRBV4-3,.,15,TRBD1,TRBJ1-5,CASSQRQGLSQPQHF,TGCGCCAGCAGCCAACGACAGGGTTTGAGTCAGCCCCAGCATTTT
TRBV18,few,14,.,TRBJ2-7,CASSPAPGVGEQYF,TGTGCCAGCTCACCGGCCCCCGGGGTTGGCGAGCAGTACTTC
TRBV18,.,18,TRBD2,TRBJ2-2,CASPRPGSGGTNTGELFF,TGTGCCAGCCCCCGGCCGGGAAGCGGGGGCACAAACACCGGGGAGCTGTTTTTT
TRBV20-1,few,15,TRBD2,TRBJ2-1,CSAATSGGSYNEQFF,TGCAGTGCAGCTACTAGCGGGGGCTCCTACAATGAGCAGTTCTTC
TRBV14,.,14,TRBD1,TRBJ2-7,CASSLGTGVSGQYF,TGTGCCAGCAGCCTCGGGACAGGGGTGTCGGGGCAGTACTTC